This TCR beta chain was retrieved from a study of T cell changes during pregnancy in multiple sclerosis. Germline CDR1 is SGHNT and CDR2 is YYREEE (reference sequence). CDR3 length: 16 amino acids. V was clipped by 2 bases and J by 0 bases, with 12 bases between them. The table came from immunoSEQ multiplex PCR; TCRdb's copy has only in-frame clones and leaves some out. The repertoire holds tens of thousands of clones, with around 85% as singletons. V usage is TRBV5-4 and J usage is TRBJ2-1; possible D gene TRBD2, 6 bases. The clonotype comes from a female donor with multiple sclerosis, enrolled in a pregnancy study. Source: peripheral blood, taken before pregnancy. The CDR3 is CASSLGLPSSYNEQFF. The CDR3 DNA follows: TGTGCCAGCAGCTTAGGACTACCAAGCTCCTACAATGAGCAGTTCTTC.